This is a list of T cell receptor beta chains from one sample in a study of blood T cell repertoires in COVID-19. The protocol was immunoSEQ multiplex PCR, while the TCRdb copy is restricted to in-frame clones and leaves out a portion. The sample includes fewer than 350,000 clones, about 90% seen only once; the top ten take roughly 1.5%. The sequenced sample was PBMCs or T cells enriched from blood (not recorded which). These receptor sequences come from a woman between 18 and 29 years old with acute COVID-19. CDR3s include the opening cysteine and the closing phenylalanine or tryptophan.

J gene	V gene	CDR3 protein
TRBJ1-5	TRBV4-2	CASSPRGGAGQPQHF
TRBJ1-1	TRBV6-1	CATDRTGATEAFF
TRBJ1-2	TRBV27	CATSAGTGLLYGYTF
TRBJ1-5	TRBV29-1	CSARGGRDQPQHF
TRBJ2-3	TRBV2	CASNPGLAITDTQYF
TRBJ2-1	TRBV7-3	CASSPAGGGGPYNEQFF
TRBJ2-3	TRBV3-1/TRBV3-2	CASSQVDLAGFTDTQYF
TRBJ2-7	TRBV6-5	CASSRTGGHYEQYF
TRBJ1-5	TRBV19	CATSMGTGNQPQHF
TRBJ1-1	TRBV28	CASSLTPYGRQNTEAFF
TRBJ1-3	TRBV7-2	CASSSHGNTIYF
TRBJ1-2	TRBV19	CAVLWTNGGYTF
TRBJ2-7	TRBV4-1	CASSPGTAQTQGYEQYF
TRBJ2-7	TRBV6-5	CASSKTGSSYEQYF
TRBJ1-6	TRBV6-1	CASREIPGQINSPLHF
TRBJ2-5	TRBV27	CASGRDSQETQYF